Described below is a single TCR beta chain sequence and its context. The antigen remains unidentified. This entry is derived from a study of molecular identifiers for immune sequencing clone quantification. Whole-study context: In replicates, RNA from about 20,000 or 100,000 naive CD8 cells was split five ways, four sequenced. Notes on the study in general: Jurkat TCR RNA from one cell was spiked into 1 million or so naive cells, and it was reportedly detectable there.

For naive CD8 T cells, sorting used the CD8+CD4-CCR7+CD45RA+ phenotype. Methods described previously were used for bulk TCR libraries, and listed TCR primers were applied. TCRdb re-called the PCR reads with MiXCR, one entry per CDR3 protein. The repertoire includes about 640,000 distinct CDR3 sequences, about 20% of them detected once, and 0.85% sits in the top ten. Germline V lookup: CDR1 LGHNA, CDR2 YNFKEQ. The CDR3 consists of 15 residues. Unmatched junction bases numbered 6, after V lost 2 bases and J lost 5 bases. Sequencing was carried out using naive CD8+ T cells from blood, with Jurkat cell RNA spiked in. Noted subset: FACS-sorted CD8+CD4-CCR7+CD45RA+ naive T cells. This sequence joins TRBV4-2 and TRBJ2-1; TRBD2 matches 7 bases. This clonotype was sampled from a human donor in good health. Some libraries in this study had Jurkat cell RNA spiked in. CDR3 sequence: CASSQWVLADNEQFF. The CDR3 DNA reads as TGTGCCAGCAGCCAATGGGTTCTAGCGGACAATGAGCAGTTCTTC.